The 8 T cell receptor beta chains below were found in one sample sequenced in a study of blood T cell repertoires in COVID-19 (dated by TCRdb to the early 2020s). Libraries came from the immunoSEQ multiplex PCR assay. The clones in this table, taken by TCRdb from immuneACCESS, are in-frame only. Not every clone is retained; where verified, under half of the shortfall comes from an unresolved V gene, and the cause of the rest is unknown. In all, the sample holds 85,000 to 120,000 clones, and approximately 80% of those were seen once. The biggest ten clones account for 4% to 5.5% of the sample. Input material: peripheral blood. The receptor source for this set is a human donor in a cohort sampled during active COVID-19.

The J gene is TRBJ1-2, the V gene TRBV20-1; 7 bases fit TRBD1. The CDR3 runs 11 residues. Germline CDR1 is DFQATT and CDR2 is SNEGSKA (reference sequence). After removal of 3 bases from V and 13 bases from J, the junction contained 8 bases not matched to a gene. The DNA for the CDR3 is TGCAGTGCTAGGGGGGACAGCCTTCCCACCTTC. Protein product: CSARGDSLPTF.

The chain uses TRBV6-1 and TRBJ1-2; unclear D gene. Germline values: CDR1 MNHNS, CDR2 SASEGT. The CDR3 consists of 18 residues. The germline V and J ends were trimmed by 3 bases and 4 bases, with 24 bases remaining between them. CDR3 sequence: CASSETAGSSATIYGYTF. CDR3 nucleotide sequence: TGTGCCAGCAGTGAGACCGCAGGAAGCTCGGCCACCATCTATGGCTACACCTTC.

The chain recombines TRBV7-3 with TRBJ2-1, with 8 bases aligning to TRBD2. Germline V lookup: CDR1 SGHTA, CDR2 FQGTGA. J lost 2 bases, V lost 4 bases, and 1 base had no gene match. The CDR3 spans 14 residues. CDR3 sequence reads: CASSSGGAYNEQFF. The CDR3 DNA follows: TGTGCCAGCAGCTCCGGGGGGGCCTACAATGAGCAGTTCTTC.

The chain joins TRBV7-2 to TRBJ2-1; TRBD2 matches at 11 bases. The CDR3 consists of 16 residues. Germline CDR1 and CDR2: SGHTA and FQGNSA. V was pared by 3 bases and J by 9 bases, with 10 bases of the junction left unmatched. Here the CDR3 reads CASSLGLAAPQAEQFF. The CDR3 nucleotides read TGTGCCAGCAGCTTGGGACTAGCGGCCCCGCAGGCTGAGCAGTTCTTC. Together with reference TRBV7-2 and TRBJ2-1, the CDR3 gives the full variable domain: GAGVSQSPSNKVTEKGKDVELRCDPISGHTALYWYRQSLGQGLEFLIYFQGNSAPDKSGLPSDRFSAERTGGSVSTLTIQRTQQEDSAVYLCASSLGLAAPQAEQFFGPGTRLTVL.

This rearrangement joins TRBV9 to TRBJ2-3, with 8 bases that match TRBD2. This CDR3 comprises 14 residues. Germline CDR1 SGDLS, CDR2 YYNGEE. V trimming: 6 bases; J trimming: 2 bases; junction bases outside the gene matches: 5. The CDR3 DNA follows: TGTGCCAGCACGCCGGGGGGGGACACAGATACGCAGTATTTT. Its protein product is CASTPGGDTDTQYF.

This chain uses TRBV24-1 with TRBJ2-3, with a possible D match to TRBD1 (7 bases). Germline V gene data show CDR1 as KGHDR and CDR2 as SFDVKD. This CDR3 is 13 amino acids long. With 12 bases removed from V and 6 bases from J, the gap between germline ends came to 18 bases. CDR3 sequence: CAPGAGGCDTQYF. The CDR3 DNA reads TGTGCCCCGGGGGCAGGGGGTTGTGATACGCAGTATTTT.

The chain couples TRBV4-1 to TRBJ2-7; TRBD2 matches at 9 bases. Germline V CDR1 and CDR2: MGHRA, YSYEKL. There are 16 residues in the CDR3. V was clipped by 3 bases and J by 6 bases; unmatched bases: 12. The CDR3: CASSQVAGANGGEQYF. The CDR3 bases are TGCGCCAGCAGCCAGGTAGCGGGGGCCAACGGTGGCGAGCAGTACTTC.

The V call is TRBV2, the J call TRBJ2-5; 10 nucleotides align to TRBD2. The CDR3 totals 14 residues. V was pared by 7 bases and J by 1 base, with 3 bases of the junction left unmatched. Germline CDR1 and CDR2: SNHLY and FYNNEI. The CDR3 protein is CASKSGGAQETQYF. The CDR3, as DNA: TGTGCCAGCAAAAGCGGGGGGGCCCAAGAGACCCAGTACTTC.